These T cell receptor beta chains were read from a single sample in a study of OX40 agonist ivuxolimab in advanced cancers. Method: immunoSEQ multiplex PCR; TCRdb's copy keeps in-frame clones and lacks some. The sample includes 53,000 or so clones, 85% to 90% of them seen just once. Sequencing used CD4+ or CD8+ T cells sorted from blood, obtained in a trial of the OX40 agonist ivuxolimab. The receptors come from an adult with an advanced solid tumor such as melanoma, head and neck, liver or kidney cancer. Each CDR3 is given with its conserved first and last residue. D genes are given only for firm matches. The size field is filled for only some rows; it gives once, few, many or a size class.

D gene: NA; V gene: TRBV4-1; clone size: NA; J gene: TRBJ2-1; CDR3 protein: CASSPPGRFNRTYNEQFF; CDR3 DNA: TGCGCCAGCAGCCCCCCGGGACGTTTCAACCGAACCTACAATGAGCAGTTCTTC
D gene: NA; V gene: TRBV6-1; clone size: NA; J gene: TRBJ2-7; CDR3 protein: CASRTRTGEQYF; CDR3 DNA: TGTGCCAGCAGAACGCGTACGGGGGAGCAGTACTTC
D gene: NA; V gene: TRBV28; clone size: NA; J gene: TRBJ1-5; CDR3 protein: CASRKYQPQHF; CDR3 DNA: TGTGCCAGCAGGAAATATCAGCCCCAGCATTTT
D gene: NA; V gene: TRBV28; clone size: NA; J gene: TRBJ2-2; CDR3 protein: CASSHGQSTGELFF; CDR3 DNA: TGTGCCAGTTCCCACGGACAATCCACCGGGGAGCTGTTTTTT
D gene: NA; V gene: TRBV7-8; clone size: NA; J gene: TRBJ2-7; CDR3 protein: CASSPNLSEQYF; CDR3 DNA: TGTGCCAGCAGCCCCAACTTATCCGAGCAGTACTTC
D gene: NA; V gene: TRBV5-1; clone size: NA; J gene: TRBJ2-1; CDR3 protein: CASSLTLSSPEQFF; CDR3 DNA: TGCGCCAGCAGCTTGACGCTGTCTAGCCCTGAGCAGTTCTTC
D gene: TRBD1; V gene: TRBV6-1; clone size: NA; J gene: TRBJ2-2; CDR3 protein: CASSRQGPGELFF; CDR3 DNA: TGTGCCAGCAGTCGACAGGGCCCCGGGGAGCTGTTTTTT
D gene: NA; V gene: TRBV5-6; clone size: NA; J gene: TRBJ1-4; CDR3 protein: CASSGTGSGFNEKLFF; CDR3 DNA: TGTGCCAGCAGTGGGACCGGGTCAGGATTTAATGAAAAACTGTTTTTT
D gene: TRBD1; V gene: TRBV6-1; clone size: NA; J gene: TRBJ1-1; CDR3 protein: CASSEIGTGNTEAFF; CDR3 DNA: TGTGCCAGCAGTGAAATTGGGACAGGGAACACTGAAGCTTTCTTT
D gene: NA; V gene: TRBV5-1; clone size: few; J gene: TRBJ2-7; CDR3 protein: CASSLSPDRGDSF; CDR3 DNA: TGCGCCAGCAGCTTATCACCCGATAGAGGGGATTCCTTC
D gene: NA; V gene: TRBV29-1; clone size: few; J gene: TRBJ2-7; CDR3 protein: CSVDGGASSYEQYF; CDR3 DNA: TGCAGCGTTGATGGGGGGGCAAGTTCCTACGAGCAGTACTTC
D gene: NA; V gene: TRBV7-9; clone size: NA; J gene: TRBJ1-2; CDR3 protein: CASSLAGGNGYTF; CDR3 DNA: TGTGCCAGCAGCTTAGCGGGGGGAAATGGCTACACCTTC
D gene: TRBD1; V gene: TRBV9; clone size: NA; J gene: TRBJ1-1; CDR3 protein: CASSVATGGAPTEAFF; CDR3 DNA: TGTGCCAGCAGCGTAGCGACAGGGGGTGCCCCCACTGAAGCTTTCTTT
D gene: NA; V gene: TRBV5-1; clone size: NA; J gene: TRBJ2-7; CDR3 protein: CASSLAGEQYF; CDR3 DNA: TGCGCCAGCAGCTTGGCCGGGGAGCAGTACTTC
D gene: TRBD2; V gene: TRBV9; clone size: NA; J gene: TRBJ2-3; CDR3 protein: CASSTSGGAVGTDTQYF; CDR3 DNA: TGTGCCAGCAGCACTAGCGGGGGGGCCGTAGGGACAGATACGCAGTATTTT
D gene: TRBD1; V gene: TRBV27; clone size: NA; J gene: TRBJ1-1; CDR3 protein: CASSLPGQLNTEAFF; CDR3 DNA: TGTGCCAGCAGTCTACCGGGACAGCTAAACACTGAAGCTTTCTTT
D gene: TRBD1; V gene: TRBV7-8; clone size: NA; J gene: TRBJ1-3; CDR3 protein: CASSLALQGARNTIYF; CDR3 DNA: TGTGCCAGCAGCTTAGCGCTGCAGGGGGCTAGAAACACCATATATTTT
D gene: TRBD1; V gene: TRBV29-1; clone size: once; J gene: TRBJ2-3; CDR3 protein: CSVERTGATDTQYF; CDR3 DNA: TGCAGCGTTGAGCGTACAGGGGCCACAGATACGCAGTATTTT
D gene: TRBD1; V gene: TRBV19; clone size: NA; J gene: TRBJ1-2; CDR3 protein: CASRIRDRGETGLGYTF; CDR3 DNA: TGTGCCAGTAGGATCCGGGACAGGGGGGAAACCGGGCTCGGCTACACCTTC
D gene: NA; V gene: TRBV5-1; clone size: NA; J gene: TRBJ1-1; CDR3 protein: CASSLQDWVVNTEAFF; CDR3 DNA: TGCGCCAGCAGCTTGCAAGATTGGGTGGTTAATACTGAAGCTTTCTTT
D gene: TRBD1; V gene: TRBV23-1; clone size: NA; J gene: TRBJ1-2; CDR3 protein: CANKVRDREYPNYGYTF; CDR3 DNA: TGCGCCAACAAGGTTCGGGACAGGGAGTATCCTAACTATGGCTACACCTTC
D gene: NA; V gene: TRBV7-3; clone size: NA; J gene: TRBJ2-7; CDR3 protein: CASSFGGHSYEQYF; CDR3 DNA: TGTGCCAGCAGCTTTGGGGGCCACTCCTACGAGCAGTACTTC
D gene: TRBD2; V gene: TRBV7-2; clone size: NA; J gene: TRBJ2-7; CDR3 protein: CASSSVAGGLEQYF; CDR3 DNA: TGTGCCAGCAGCTCCGTGGCGGGGGGGCTCGAGCAGTACTTC
D gene: NA; V gene: TRBV19; clone size: NA; J gene: TRBJ1-2; CDR3 protein: CASISGRGSYGYTF; CDR3 DNA: TGTGCCAGTATCTCGGGGAGGGGGAGTTATGGCTACACCTTC
D gene: TRBD2; V gene: TRBV6-4; clone size: NA; J gene: TRBJ2-1; CDR3 protein: CASSDSGEGLAGVSPEQFF; CDR3 DNA: TGTGCCAGCAGTGACTCAGGCGAAGGACTAGCGGGAGTATCTCCTGAGCAGTTCTTC
D gene: TRBD1; V gene: TRBV27; clone size: NA; J gene: TRBJ1-1; CDR3 protein: CASSLIFGQGAGGTEAFF; CDR3 DNA: TGTGCCAGCAGTTTAATCTTCGGACAGGGGGCAGGGGGCACTGAAGCTTTCTTT
D gene: TRBD2; V gene: TRBV5-1; clone size: NA; J gene: TRBJ2-3; CDR3 protein: CASLAGGPADTQYF; CDR3 DNA: TGCGCCAGTTTAGCGGGAGGGCCTGCAGATACGCAGTATTTT
D gene: NA; V gene: TRBV5-4; clone size: once; J gene: TRBJ1-4; CDR3 protein: CASSLKDNEKLFF; CDR3 DNA: TGTGCCAGCAGCTTGAAGGATAATGAAAAACTGTTTTTT
D gene: TRBD1; V gene: TRBV7-3; clone size: once; J gene: TRBJ2-1; CDR3 protein: CASSPISGTGGTEQFF; CDR3 DNA: TGTGCCAGCAGCCCGATCTCTGGGACAGGGGGGACGGAGCAGTTCTTC
D gene: TRBD1; V gene: TRBV28; clone size: NA; J gene: TRBJ1-5; CDR3 protein: CASSTTGAGWNQPQHF; CDR3 DNA: TGTGCCAGCAGTACGACAGGGGCGGGATGGAATCAGCCCCAGCATTTT
D gene: NA; V gene: TRBV5-1; clone size: once; J gene: TRBJ1-5; CDR3 protein: CASSFAPLKRGILNQPQHF; CDR3 DNA: TGCGCCAGCAGCTTTGCGCCCCTAAAAAGGGGAATACTCAATCAGCCCCAGCATTTT
D gene: NA; V gene: TRBV5-1; clone size: NA; J gene: TRBJ1-4; CDR3 protein: CASSLRAHATNEKLFF; CDR3 DNA: TGCGCCAGCAGCTTGAGGGCCCATGCAACTAATGAAAAACTGTTTTTT
D gene: NA; V gene: TRBV10-2; clone size: NA; J gene: TRBJ2-6; CDR3 protein: CASSEGAGANVLTF; CDR3 DNA: TGCGCCAGCAGTGAGGGGGCTGGGGCCAACGTCCTGACTTTC
D gene: NA; V gene: TRBV7-2; clone size: NA; J gene: TRBJ1-1; CDR3 protein: CASSFLSLRNTEAFF; CDR3 DNA: TGTGCCAGCAGCTTTCTGAGTCTTAGGAACACTGAAGCTTTCTTT
D gene: NA; V gene: TRBV4-1; clone size: NA; J gene: TRBJ1-2; CDR3 protein: CASSQVGGSNYGYTF; CDR3 DNA: TGCGCCAGCAGCCAAGTGGGGGGTAGTAACTATGGCTACACCTTC
D gene: TRBD2; V gene: TRBV7-6; clone size: NA; J gene: TRBJ2-5; CDR3 protein: CASSWSIAGATQETQYF; CDR3 DNA: TGTGCCAGCAGCTGGTCTATAGCGGGGGCTACACAAGAGACCCAGTACTTC
D gene: NA; V gene: TRBV7-8; clone size: NA; J gene: TRBJ1-2; CDR3 protein: CASLHPRELGYTF; CDR3 DNA: TGTGCCAGCTTGCACCCGAGGGAACTCGGCTACACCTTC
D gene: NA; V gene: TRBV7-2; clone size: NA; J gene: TRBJ2-5; CDR3 protein: CASSSGQLQETQYF; CDR3 DNA: TGTGCCAGCAGCTCTGGACAGTTACAAGAGACCCAGTACTTC
D gene: TRBD1; V gene: TRBV6-1; clone size: NA; J gene: TRBJ1-6; CDR3 protein: CASRRQGDIISPLHF; CDR3 DNA: TGTGCCAGCAGAAGACAGGGAGATATCATATCACCCCTCCACTTT
D gene: TRBD1; V gene: TRBV7-2; clone size: NA; J gene: TRBJ2-7; CDR3 protein: CASSTQGAEQYF; CDR3 DNA: TGTGCCAGCAGCACTCAGGGGGCCGAGCAGTACTTC
D gene: NA; V gene: TRBV7-2; clone size: NA; J gene: TRBJ2-7; CDR3 protein: CASSRAGSYEQYF; CDR3 DNA: TGTGCCAGCAGCCGGGCAGGGAGCTACGAGCAGTACTTC
D gene: TRBD1; V gene: TRBV2; clone size: NA; J gene: TRBJ2-5; CDR3 protein: CASSADRGLKTQYF; CDR3 DNA: TGTGCCAGCAGTGCCGACAGGGGGCTGAAGACCCAGTACTTC
D gene: NA; V gene: TRBV28; clone size: NA; J gene: TRBJ1-2; CDR3 protein: CASSPDASYGYTF; CDR3 DNA: TGTGCCAGCAGCCCAGACGCTAGCTATGGCTACACCTTC
D gene: NA; V gene: TRBV6-5; clone size: NA; J gene: TRBJ2-1; CDR3 protein: CASRYGSYNEQFF; CDR3 DNA: TGTGCCAGCAGGTACGGATCCTACAATGAGCAGTTCTTC
D gene: NA; V gene: TRBV2; clone size: NA; J gene: TRBJ1-4; CDR3 protein: CASSEAHLRAGHEKLFF; CDR3 DNA: TGTGCCAGCAGTGAAGCGCACCTTCGAGCGGGACATGAAAAACTGTTTTTT
D gene: TRBD1; V gene: TRBV29-1; clone size: NA; J gene: TRBJ1-5; CDR3 protein: CSVGQGVGQPQHF; CDR3 DNA: TGCAGCGTTGGACAGGGAGTCGGTCAGCCCCAGCATTTT
D gene: NA; V gene: TRBV6-5; clone size: NA; J gene: TRBJ1-2; CDR3 protein: CASSYQGGYTF; CDR3 DNA: TGTGCCAGCAGTTACCAGGGAGGCTACACCTTC
D gene: NA; V gene: TRBV6-1; clone size: NA; J gene: TRBJ1-5; CDR3 protein: CASSLPNQPQHF; CDR3 DNA: TGTGCCAGCAGTTTGCCCAATCAGCCCCAGCATTTT
D gene: NA; V gene: TRBV5-1; clone size: NA; J gene: TRBJ1-2; CDR3 protein: CASSPAQGYGYTF; CDR3 DNA: TGCGCCAGCAGCCCGGCGCAGGGATATGGCTACACCTTC
D gene: NA; V gene: TRBV15; clone size: NA; J gene: TRBJ1-4; CDR3 protein: CATSRDRVTGATNEKLFF; CDR3 DNA: TGTGCCACCAGCAGAGATAGGGTTACCGGGGCAACTAATGAAAAACTGTTTTTT
D gene: NA; V gene: TRBV6-6; clone size: NA; J gene: TRBJ2-5; CDR3 protein: CASSYSRSETQYF; CDR3 DNA: TGTGCCAGCAGTTACTCGAGATCAGAGACCCAGTACTTC
D gene: NA; V gene: TRBV28; clone size: NA; J gene: TRBJ1-1; CDR3 protein: CASSLGLRAFF; CDR3 DNA: TGTGCCAGCAGTTTAGGGTTACGGGCTTTCTTT
D gene: NA; V gene: TRBV27; clone size: NA; J gene: TRBJ2-7; CDR3 protein: CASSLDSLLIEQYF; CDR3 DNA: TGTGCCAGCAGTTTGGACAGTCTGTTAATCGAGCAGTACTTC
D gene: TRBD1; V gene: TRBV5-1; clone size: NA; J gene: TRBJ2-7; CDR3 protein: CASSPGQTGYEQYF; CDR3 DNA: TGCGCCAGCAGCCCGGGACAGACAGGCTACGAGCAGTACTTC
D gene: NA; V gene: TRBV2; clone size: NA; J gene: TRBJ1-4; CDR3 protein: CASSEMKLTTNEKLFF; CDR3 DNA: TGTGCCAGCAGTGAAATGAAGCTCACAACTAATGAAAAACTGTTTTTT
D gene: TRBD2; V gene: TRBV4-3; clone size: once; J gene: TRBJ2-1; CDR3 protein: CASRLGLAGYNEQFF; CDR3 DNA: TGCGCCAGCAGACTAGGACTAGCGGGTTACAATGAGCAGTTCTTC
D gene: NA; V gene: TRBV5-4; clone size: few; J gene: TRBJ2-3; CDR3 protein: CASIEAGGRTDTQYF; CDR3 DNA: TGTGCCAGCATTGAAGCCGGGGGACGCACAGATACGCAGTATTTT